A selection of T cell receptor beta chains follows, all from one sample in a study of T cells in Graves' hyperthyroidism and ophthalmopathy. TCRdb independently ran MiXCR on the multiplex PCR reads; one entry per CDR3 protein. The table records about 110,000 distinct CDR3 sequences, about 17% of them present only once. Sequencing used blood. These receptors were taken from a woman aged 50 to 60 with Graves' hyperthyroidism. Both conserved end residues are part of each CDR3. A D gene is named only where the DNA matches it firmly. For some rows the clone size is stated as once, few or many, or as a class when expanded; others skip it.

D: -
V: TRBV20-1
size: many
J: TRBJ1-2
CDR3: CSARDPMGSNYGYTF
DNA: TGCAGTGCTAGAGATCCGATGGGGTCAAACTATGGCTACACCTTC

D: -
V: TRBV10-3
size: many
J: TRBJ1-5
CDR3: CAIRLDWGQPQHF
DNA: TGTGCCATCAGGCTGGACTGGGGGCAGCCCCAGCATTTT

D: -
V: TRBV10-3
size: many
J: TRBJ1-1
CDR3: CAISDLDKTNTEAFF
DNA: TGTGCCATCAGTGACCTAGACAAGACCAACACTGAAGCTTTCTTT

D: -
V: TRBV27
size: many
J: TRBJ1-1
CDR3: CASKLIDRDTEAFF
DNA: TGTGCCAGCAAACTAATAGACAGAGACACTGAAGCTTTCTTT

D: -
V: TRBV15
size: many
J: TRBJ2-5
CDR3: CATSRAGETQYF
DNA: TGTGCCACCAGCAGAGCGGGGGAGACCCAGTACTTC

D: -
V: TRBV18
size: -
J: TRBJ1-1
CDR3: CASSLDQNTEAFF
DNA: TGTGCCAGCTCACTCGACCAGAACACTGAAGCTTTCTTT

D: -
V: TRBV6-1
size: many
J: TRBJ2-1
CDR3: CASSYTLGGEQFF
DNA: TGTGCCAGCAGTTACACCCTCGGTGGTGAGCAGTTCTTC

D: -
V: TRBV20-1
size: many
J: TRBJ1-1
CDR3: CSARARWGARTEAFF
DNA: TGCAGTGCTAGAGCCCGTTGGGGGGCGCGCACTGAAGCTTTCTTT

D: TRBD2
V: TRBV7-9
size: many
J: TRBJ2-1
CDR3: CASSPGTSGRRFF
DNA: TGTGCCAGCAGCCCGGGGACTAGCGGGAGACGGTTCTTC

D: TRBD1
V: TRBV28
size: -
J: TRBJ2-2
CDR3: CASSSGDRVTGELFF
DNA: TGTGCCAGCAGTTCGGGGGACAGGGTCACCGGGGAGCTGTTTTTT